The rows below give T cell receptor beta chains drawn from one sample of a study of CD8 T cells in Susac syndrome. TCRdb reanalysed the immunoSEQ multiplex PCR reads using MiXCR and keeps one entry per CDR3 protein. The table includes some 300,000 distinct CDR3 sequences, approximately 85% detected once. Sequenced material: CD8+ T cells from PBMCs. The source is a human donor with multiple sclerosis. Each CDR3 is given with its conserved first and last residue. The D gene is left open where the match is weak. Size is omitted from some rows. Given values are once, few, many or a class for expanded clones.

>NA|TRBJ2-5|TRBV3-1|NA
CASSQPRSYQETQYF
TGTGCCAGCAGCCAGCCTAGGTCCTACCAAGAGACCCAGTACTTC
>TRBD2|TRBJ2-1|TRBV7-8|NA
CASSLYYGRGNEQFF
TGTGCCAGCAGCTTATATTACGGGAGGGGGAATGAGCAGTTCTTC
>NA|TRBJ2-7|TRBV7-9|NA
CAGGPGGPDYEQYF
TGTGCCGGGGGACCAGGCGGACCAGACTACGAGCAGTACTTC
>TRBD1|TRBJ2-7|TRBV6-2/TRBV6-3|NA
CASSSYRDSYEQYF
TGTGCCAGCAGCAGCTACCGGGACAGCTACGAGCAGTACTTC
>NA|TRBJ2-3|TRBV24-1|NA
CATSDRRGLVGTDTQYF
TGTGCCACCAGTGATCGGCGGGGGCTCGTCGGCACAGATACGCAGTATTTT
>NA|TRBJ2-1|TRBV14|NA
CASSATGASSYNEQFF
TGTGCCAGCAGCGCGACAGGAGCCAGCTCCTACAATGAGCAGTTCTTC
>NA|TRBJ2-7|TRBV7-9|NA
CASSISGEQYF
TGTGCCAGCAGCATATCGGGCGAGCAGTACTTC
>TRBD1|TRBJ2-2|TRBV28|NA
CASSFPPGQGARNTGELFF
TGTGCCAGCAGTTTCCCCCCGGGACAGGGGGCGAGAAACACCGGGGAGCTGTTTTTT
>TRBD1|TRBJ1-2|TRBV19|NA
CASSIGQGNYGYTF
TGTGCCAGTAGTATCGGACAGGGTAACTATGGCTACACCTTC
>TRBD1|TRBJ1-5|TRBV4-2|NA
CASSPQTGGAGNQPQHF
TGTGCCAGCAGCCCTCAGACAGGGGGCGCAGGGAATCAGCCCCAGCATTTT
>NA|TRBJ1-1|TRBV7-4|few
CASSPKGITEAFF
TGTGCCAGCAGCCCTAAGGGGATCACTGAAGCTTTCTTT
>TRBD1|TRBJ1-5|TRBV7-4|few
CASSSPRGQHNQPQHF
TGTGCCAGCAGCTCCCCACGGGGACAGCACAATCAGCCCCAGCATTTT
>TRBD1|TRBJ1-4|TRBV13|NA
CASSARTGLPTNEKLFF
TGTGCCAGCAGCGCCCGGACAGGACTTCCAACTAATGAAAAACTGTTTTTT
>NA|TRBJ1-1|TRBV29-1|NA
CSAITAENTEAFF
TGCAGCGCCATTACGGCAGAGAACACTGAAGCTTTCTTT
>NA|TRBJ2-2|TRBV15|once
CATSRDMGANTGELFF
TGTGCCACCAGCAGAGATATGGGGGCGAACACCGGGGAGCTGTTTTTT
>TRBD1|TRBJ1-2|TRBV6-5|few
CASSPGTGVRYGYTF
TGTGCCAGCAGTCCCGGGACAGGGGTTCGGTATGGCTACACCTTC
>NA|TRBJ2-7|TRBV14|NA
CASSQFNSEYEQYF
TGTGCCAGCAGCCAATTCAACAGCGAATACGAGCAGTACTTC
>TRBD1|TRBJ1-4|TRBV5-6|NA
CASSYSGTGDEKLFF
TGTGCCAGCAGTTACTCCGGGACAGGGGATGAAAAACTGTTTTTT
>NA|TRBJ1-2|TRBV29-1|NA
CSLGPNYGYTF
TGCAGCCTAGGTCCTAACTATGGCTACACCTTC
>NA|TRBJ2-1|TRBV20-1|NA
CSAYSYGASYNEQFF
TGCAGTGCTTACAGCTATGGGGCATCCTACAATGAGCAGTTCTTC
>NA|TRBJ2-2|TRBV24-1|NA
CATRTDSNTGELFF
TGTGCCACCAGAACGGATTCCAACACCGGGGAGCTGTTTTTT
>NA|TRBJ2-2|TRBV4-3|NA
CASSHYSPNVHTGELFF
TGCGCCAGCAGCCACTACAGCCCTAACGTACACACCGGGGAGCTGTTTTTT
>TRBD2|TRBJ2-1|TRBV6-1|NA
CASSELAGANDNEQFF
TGTGCCAGCAGTGAACTAGCGGGAGCCAACGACAATGAGCAGTTCTTC
>TRBD2|TRBJ2-3|TRBV4-1|NA
CASRTSGSDTQYF
TGCGCCAGCAGGACTAGCGGGTCTGATACGCAGTATTTT
>NA|TRBJ1-4|TRBV7-6|NA
CASSLLGGATNEKLFF
TGTGCCAGCAGCTTACTGGGGGGCGCAACTAATGAAAAACTGTTTTTT
>NA|TRBJ2-2|TRBV7-3|once
CASSPRATGELFF
TGTGCCAGCAGCCCGAGGGCCACCGGGGAGCTGTTTTTT
>NA|TRBJ2-1|TRBV7-9|once
CASSSTITGSSPYNEQFF
TGTGCCAGCAGCTCCACCATAACCGGGTCTAGCCCCTACAATGAGCAGTTCTTC
>NA|TRBJ2-1|TRBV7-2|NA
CASSLDSLEQFF
TGTGCCAGCAGCTTAGATTCGCTTGAGCAGTTCTTC
>NA|TRBJ2-7|TRBV7-9|NA
CASSPTHEEQYF
TGTGCCAGCAGCCCAACGCACGAGGAGCAGTACTTC
>TRBD2|TRBJ2-7|TRBV9|NA
CASSVASGLATTYEQYF
TGTGCCAGCAGCGTAGCTTCGGGACTAGCGACGACCTACGAGCAGTACTTC
>NA|TRBJ1-5|TRBV10-3|NA
CAISDGDQPQHF
TGTGCCATCAGTGACGGAGATCAGCCCCAGCATTTT
>NA|TRBJ2-1|TRBV7-9|NA
CASSLEWGAYNEQFF
TGTGCCAGCAGCTTAGAGTGGGGGGCTTACAATGAGCAGTTCTTC
>TRBD1|TRBJ2-2|TRBV12-3/TRBV12-4|NA
CASSLPGQENTGELFF
TGTGCCAGCAGTCTTCCGGGACAGGAGAACACCGGGGAGCTGTTTTTT
>TRBD2|TRBJ2-7|TRBV5-1|NA
CASSLITSGMEEQYF
TGCGCCAGCAGCTTGATAACTAGCGGGATGGAAGAGCAGTACTTC
>NA|TRBJ1-1|TRBV4-1|NA
CASSQDPGMNTEAFF
TGCGCCAGCAGCCAGGATCCAGGAATGAACACTGAAGCTTTCTTT
>TRBD2|TRBJ2-7|TRBV5-6|NA
CASSFSLAGPHEQYF
TGTGCCAGCAGCTTTTCGCTAGCGGGACCTCACGAGCAGTACTTC